These 20 T cell receptor beta chains came from one sample sequenced in a study of neurological immune-mediated disorders. TCRdb re-derived calls from the 5' RACE reads in MiXCR, one entry per CDR3 protein. The table has about 62,000 distinct CDR3 sequences, 3.5% to 4.5% seen once. Sample: PBMCs. These receptors all stem from a woman between 45 and 60 years old with multiple sclerosis.

This clonotype was seen at least ten times. The chain carries TRBV29-1 and TRBJ2-1, with D perhaps TRBD1 (5 bases). CDR1 is SQVTM, CDR2 ANQGSEA, per germline. This CDR3 spans 15 amino acids. V was trimmed by 1 base and J by 4 bases, leaving 14 bases between them. CDR3 coding DNA: TGCAGCGTTGAAGTGCGTCAGGGAAGATACAATGAGCAGTTCTTC. Its translation is CSVEVRQGRYNEQFF.

The table lists this clonotype with many counts. CDR3 sequence (DNA): TGTGCCAGCAGTTTACAGGGGGCAGGTCAGCCCCAGCATTTT. Amino acid sequence: CASSLQGAGQPQHF. The V and J genes are TRBV12-3 or TRBV12-4 and TRBJ1-5; 8 bases fit TRBD1. V shed 2 bases and J 6 bases; nucleotides not matched to a gene: 3. The CDR3 is 14 residues long.

This clonotype was observed many times. The chain combines TRBV27 with TRBJ2-2, with 12 nucleotides matching TRBD2. The V gene end was trimmed by 6 bases and the J gene end by 4 bases; junction bases not matched to a gene: 15. The CDR3 consists of 19 residues. The V gene's germline CDR1 is MNHEY and CDR2 SMNVEV (reference sequence). The CDR3 is CASRPGRLAGVVGTGELFF. The CDR3 bases are TGTGCCAGCAGGCCCGGGAGACTAGCGGGAGTCGTGGGCACCGGGGAGCTGTTTTTT.

In its sample, this clonotype was seen many times. The V and J genes are TRBV6-5 and TRBJ2-7, with D perhaps TRBD2 (6 bases). V lost 0 bases to trimming and J lost 6 bases, with 15 bases between them. Germline V gene sequence: CDR1 MNHEY, CDR2 SVGAGI. CDR3 size: 15 residues. CDR3 amino acids: CASSYSPHEGLEQYF. CDR3 sequence (DNA): TGTGCCAGCAGTTACTCACCTCACGAGGGACTCGAGCAGTACTTC.

This clonotype was seen ten or more times. The genes are TRBV29-1 and TRBJ1-5; D unresolved. Germline V CDR1 and CDR2: SQVTM, ANQGSEA. The length of the CDR3 is 13 residues. The V end lost 4 bases, the J end lost 2 bases, and 9 bases lay between the germline ends. This chain's CDR3 is CSVGHGGNQPQHF. Here the CDR3 DNA reads TGCAGCGTTGGGCACGGTGGCAATCAGCCCCAGCATTTT.

In its sample, this clonotype was seen many times. V and J are TRBV6-6 and TRBJ2-2; no firm D call. The CDR3 totals 17 residues. The germline CDR1 and CDR2 sequences are MNHNY and SVGAGI (reference sequence). V was trimmed by 6 bases and J by 0 bases, leaving 17 bases between them. As DNA, the CDR3 is TGTGCCAGCAGCCGTCGGCCCGGGCTGGCGAACACCGGGGAGCTGTTTTTT. It is translated as CASSRRPGLANTGELFF.

This clonotype was observed at least ten times. DNA of the CDR3: TGCGCCAGCAGCTTGGGCCATGAGGGTGAAGCTTTCTTT. It translates to CASSLGHEGEAFF. The chain has TRBV5-1 and TRBJ1-1; D gene uncertain. Germline CDR1 and CDR2: SGHRS and YFSETQ. CDR3 length: 13 residues. V was shortened by 0 bases and J by 7 bases, with 10 bases between the two germline ends.

This clonotype appeared a few times. This chain links TRBV3-1 with TRBJ2-2, with 12 nucleotides matching TRBD2. CDR1 and CDR2 from the germline V gene are LGHDT and YNNKEL (reference sequence). Germline trimming cut 4 bases from V and 5 bases from J; bases unmatched to any gene: 5. The CDR3 sequence is 16 residues long. The CDR3 spells CASSPSTSGSTGELFF. The DNA of the CDR3 is TGTGCCAGCAGCCCGTCGACTAGCGGGAGTACCGGGGAGCTGTTTTTT.

This clonotype was seen at least ten times. The rearrangement links TRBV10-3 to TRBJ2-5; D ambiguous. Germline CDR1 and CDR2: ENHRY and SYGVKD. The CDR3 has 13 residues. The V end lost 3 bases, the J end lost 2 bases, and 7 bases lay between the germline ends. The CDR3 reads CAISEGIQETQYF. The DNA of the CDR3 is TGTGCCATCAGTGAAGGGATACAAGAGACCCAGTACTTC.

This clonotype was seen repeatedly, ten times or more. This rearrangement joins TRBV7-9 to TRBJ2-3; D gene ambiguous. This CDR3 has 15 amino acids. Germline CDR1 and CDR2: SEHNR and FQNEAQ (reference sequence). Trimming removed 3 bases from V and 0 bases from J, with 10 bases in between. The CDR3 here is CASSLSGISTDTQYF. The DNA for the CDR3 is TGTGCCAGCAGCTTGTCTGGGATCAGCACAGATACGCAGTATTTT.

This clonotype was counted ten times or more. CDR3 nucleotides: TGTGCCAGCAGCTTAGACTACAATGAGCAGTTCTTC. Translated, it gives CASSLDYNEQFF. The rearrangement links TRBV5-6 to TRBJ2-1; D is unresolved. Trimming left V 2 bases short and J 3 bases short, with 3 bases between. Germline V gene data show CDR1 as SGHDT and CDR2 as YYEEEE. CDR3 length: 12 residues.

This clonotype was observed many times. CDR3 protein: CASRTGDFNNEQFF. The CDR3 DNA reads as TGTGCCAGTAGAACGGGAGATTTCAACAATGAGCAGTTCTTC. The chain recombines TRBV19 with TRBJ2-1; D perhaps matches TRBD2 (6 bases). Germline CDR1 reads LNHDA; CDR2 reads SQIVND (reference sequence). CDR3 length: 14 amino acids. Trimming removed 6 bases from V and 5 bases from J, with 14 bases in between. The full variable domain, rest sourced from reference TRBV19 and TRBJ2-1, is DGGITQSPKYLFRKEGQNVTLSCEQNLNHDAMYWYRQDPGQGLRLIYYSQIVNDFQKGDIAEGYSVSREKKESFPLTVTSAQKNPTAFYLCASRTGDFNNEQFFGPGTRLTVL.

This clonotype was detected many times. The V call is TRBV6-5, the J call TRBJ1-1; TRBD1 is a possible D gene (5 bases). In germline, CDR1 is MNHEY, CDR2 SVGAGI. Trimming pared 6 bases from V and 7 bases from J, leaving 9 bases between. CDR3 length: 11 amino acids. The CDR3 bases are TGTGCCAGCAGCCTGAGGGGTGAAGCTTTCTTT. It encodes CASSLRGEAFF.

At least ten counts were recorded for this clonotype. The genes are TRBV4-3 and TRBJ1-2; D is unresolved. Trimming took 0 bases from V and 4 from J, leaving 15 bases between them. This CDR3 is built from 16 residues. Germline-derived CDR1 and CDR2 are LGHNA and YSLEER. The CDR3 reads CASSQDWRAPIYGYTF. The CDR3 bases are TGCGCCAGCAGCCAAGATTGGAGGGCACCGATCTATGGCTACACCTTC.

There are many counts of this clonotype. The rearrangement uses TRBV5-1 and TRBJ2-3, with D tentatively TRBD1 or TRBD2 (5 bases each). Trimming stripped 4 bases from V and 1 base from J, with 16 bases between. This CDR3 is built from 16 residues. CDR1 and CDR2 from the germline V gene are SGHRS and YFSETQ. The CDR3 nucleotides read TGCGCCAGCAGCCCCTCCATGGTGGGGGGCACAGATACGCAGTATTTT. Its protein is CASSPSMVGGTDTQYF.

With regard to this clonotype: A much larger clone differs by one base, so this may be a read error. The V call is TRBV10-3, the J call TRBJ2-3, with a weak D call TRBD2 (5 bases). This CDR3 is 13 amino acids long. The germline CDR1 and CDR2 sequences are ENHRY and SYGVKD. Trimming took off 8 bases at V and 4 bases at J, with 13 bases between the two ends. CDR3 in DNA: TGTGCCATCGGTCCCATACTAGCAGATACGCAGTATTTT. It encodes CAIGPILADTQYF.

There are many counts of this clonotype. The gene calls are TRBV12-3 or TRBV12-4 and TRBJ2-2; 11 bases align to TRBD2. The CDR3 runs to 15 residues. The trim removed 5 bases at V and 4 bases at J, leaving 3 bases unmatched. The DNA of the CDR3 is TGTGCCAGCAGTCTTAGCGGGAGGGTCACCGGGGAGCTGTTTTTT. It is translated as CASSLSGRVTGELFF.

This clonotype showed up many times. This chain joins TRBV12-3 or TRBV12-4 and TRBJ1-3; D not certain. The V gene lost 8 bases and the J gene lost 4 bases, with 15 bases spanning the gap. The CDR3 spans 14 residues. The CDR3 is CASGEGITGNTIYF. DNA for the CDR3: TGTGCCAGCGGGGAGGGTATTACGGGAAACACCATATATTTT.

This clonotype was counted many times. The V call is TRBV2, the J call TRBJ1-2, with D perhaps TRBD1 (6 bases). Germline V gives CDR1 SNHLY, CDR2 FYNNEI. The length of the CDR3 is 12 residues. V lost 5 bases to trimming and J lost 8 bases, with 12 bases between them. The CDR3 sequence: CASSRRGDGYTF. CDR3 coding DNA: TGTGCCAGCAGTCGTAGGGGGGACGGCTACACCTTC.

The sample holds many counts of this clonotype. The chain is built from TRBV12-3 or TRBV12-4 and TRBJ1-2; D might be TRBD1 (6 bases). Deletions cut 3 bases from V and 5 bases from J, with 10 bases between. The CDR3 has 13 residues. CDR3 sequence: CASSLFQGYGYTF. DNA of the CDR3: TGTGCCAGCAGTTTGTTCCAGGGGTATGGCTACACCTTC.